This entry lists 19 T cell receptor beta chains sequenced from one sample in a study of cytomegalovirus exposure and HLA in healthy donors (TCRdb year 2017). Library preparation was by the immunoSEQ multiplex PCR assay. For the multiplex PCR, a mixture combining 60 forward primers for TCR Vbeta segments and 13 reverse primers for TCR Jbeta segments was used. Entries here come from immuneACCESS through TCRdb and include only in-frame sequences with V and J called. Some clones fail to appear in such tables; in the studies checked, an unresolved V gene covers under half of the shortfall, and the cause of the remainder is unknown. The sample table records 200,000 or so clones; about three quarters of these occur just once. Approximately 2.1% of the sample goes to the ten largest clones. Sequenced input: PBMCs. Receptors were obtained from a woman in her 30s in good health and CMV-seropositive.

The chain joins TRBV5-4 to TRBJ1-2, with 8 bases matching TRBD1. V trimming: 0 bases; J trimming: 4 bases; junction bases outside the gene matches: 2. Germline CDR1 is SGHNT and CDR2 is YYREEE (reference sequence). The length of the CDR3 is 14 residues. The CDR3 nucleotides are TGTGCCAGCAGCTTGGACAGGGGGATCTATGGCTACACCTTC. This gives the protein CASSLDRGIYGYTF.

The J gene is TRBJ1-2, the V gene TRBV7-3; 11 bases are a match to TRBD1. V trimming: 1 base; J trimming: 7 bases; junction bases outside the gene matches: 14. Germline V gene lookup returns CDR1 SGHTA and CDR2 FQGTGA. The CDR3 has 18 residues. The CDR3 sequence is CASSLNFDRTGGVSGYTF. CDR3 DNA sequence: TGTGCCAGCAGCTTAAATTTCGATCGGACAGGGGGCGTAAGTGGCTACACCTTC.

The chain employs TRBV7-9 and TRBJ2-7; D not certain. The germline V gene has CDR1 SEHNR and CDR2 FQNEAQ (reference sequence). V shed 4 bases and J shed 2 bases, with 15 bases lying between them. This CDR3 is 15 amino acids long. The CDR3 DNA follows: TGTGCCAGCAGCTACACAGATTTTCCCCCCTACGAGCAGTACTTC. It translates to CASSYTDFPPYEQYF.

The chain has TRBV28 and TRBJ2-5; D might be TRBD1 (6 bases). Per the germline V gene, CDR1 is MDHEN and CDR2 is SYDVKM. The V gene lost 5 bases and the J gene lost 5 bases, with 21 bases spanning the gap. The CDR3 loop spans 16 amino acids. In DNA form, the CDR3 reads TGTGCCAGCAGTCTCACAGGGAAGAGGTCGACGGAGACCCAGTACTTC. Translating it yields CASSLTGKRSTETQYF.

The chain joins TRBV6-1 to TRBJ1-5; tentatively, D is TRBD1 (5 bases). The length of the CDR3 is 16 residues. The V and J ends lost 0 bases and 2 bases respectively, with 11 bases between them. Germline V gives CDR1 MNHNS, CDR2 SASEGT. CDR3 sequence: CASSEASGGGNQPQHF. As DNA, the CDR3 is TGTGCCAGCAGTGAAGCGAGCGGGGGTGGCAATCAGCCCCAGCATTTT.

The V and J genes are TRBV19 and TRBJ1-5; D might be TRBD1 (6 bases). The CDR3 sequence is 14 residues long. Looked up from germline, CDR1 is LNHDA and CDR2 is SQIVND (reference sequence). Trimming cost V 11 bases and J 5 bases, with 19 bases left between them. The CDR3 DNA reads TGTGCCGTCGCCCGGGACACGGAGGATCAGCCCCAGCATTTT. The encoded protein is CAVARDTEDQPQHF.

Note on this clone: The junction shows a germline mismatch at one end, possibly a read error. The V gene is TRBV4-2, the J gene TRBJ2-7; TRBD2 agrees at 15 bases. The CDR3 covers 14 residues. In germline, CDR1 is LGHNA, CDR2 YNFKEQ. DNA for the CDR3: TGTGCCAGCAGCCAAACATCGGGACTAGCGGGAGGTACTTTC. Its protein is CASSQTSGLAGGTF.

This clone was recorded once. The rearrangement links TRBV18 to TRBJ1-1; 9 positions match TRBD1. The length of the CDR3 is 16 residues. Trimming at V came to 3 bases and at J to 5 bases, leaving 10 bases not matched to a gene. CDR1 is KGHSH, CDR2 LQKENI, per germline. The CDR3 reads CASSPRQGGEWTEAFF. CDR3 bases: TGTGCCAGCTCACCTAGACAGGGGGGGGAATGGACTGAAGCTTTCTTT.

CDR3 amino acids: CASRRTGRNEQFF. Written as DNA, the CDR3 is TGTGCCAGCAGGAGGACAGGGAGGAATGAGCAGTTCTTC. The J gene is TRBJ2-1, the V gene TRBV28, with TRBD1 identical over 8 bases. Germline CDR1 and CDR2: MDHEN and SYDVKM. The CDR3 consists of 13 residues. V trimming: 6 bases; J trimming: 7 bases; junction bases outside the gene matches: 5.

The chain employs TRBV6-1 and TRBJ2-1; 9 bases agree with TRBD2. Germline lookup yields CDR1 MNHNS and CDR2 SASEGT. V gave up 10 bases and J gave up 3 bases; unmatched junction bases: 10. CDR3 length: 15 amino acids. CDR3 protein: CATTISGRGYNEQFF. The CDR3 region has the DNA TGTGCCACGACGATTAGCGGGAGAGGCTACAATGAGCAGTTCTTC.

The rearrangement uses TRBV2 and TRBJ2-3; 8 bases line up with TRBD2. In germline, CDR1 is SNHLY, CDR2 FYNNEI. The CDR3 totals 16 residues. Losses at the gene ends were 3 bases for V and 10 bases for J; bases not matched to a gene: 15. CDR3 loop: CASSDGRGGALGAQYF. The CDR3 nucleotides read TGTGCCAGCAGTGACGGACGGGGGGGGGCCCTTGGGGCGCAGTATTTT.

The rearrangement links TRBV10-2 to TRBJ1-6, with D possibly being TRBD1 (5 bases). V lost 7 bases and J lost 9, with 16 bases in between. Germline lookup yields CDR1 WSHSY and CDR2 SAAADI. This CDR3 is 14 amino acids long. The CDR3 DNA reads as TGCGCCAGCACCCTGGGGGGGGTAACTTCACCCCTCCACTTT. This translates into CASTLGGVTSPLHF.

Here the CDR3 reads CASSLTVTSGSSGELFF. In DNA form, the CDR3 reads TGTGCCAGCAGCTTAACGGTGACTAGCGGGAGTTCCGGGGAGCTGTTTTTT. The genes are TRBV7-3 and TRBJ2-2; 12 bases are shared with TRBD2. Germline CDR1 and CDR2: SGHTA and FQGTGA. Unmatched junction bases numbered 5, after V lost 0 bases and J lost 6 bases. This CDR3 region has 17 residues.

As DNA, the CDR3 is TGTGCCAGCAGCTTACTAGCGGGAGGGCCTGAATATGTAGATACGCAGTATTTT. Translation gives CASSLLAGGPEYVDTQYF. This chain connects TRBV5-4 to TRBJ2-3, with TRBD2 matching 13 bases. The V gene end was trimmed by 2 bases and the J gene end by 5 bases; junction bases not matched to a gene: 11. CDR3 length equals 18 residues. Per the germline V gene, CDR1 is SGHNT and CDR2 is YYREEE (reference sequence).

This clone was found a few times. The chain is built from TRBV28 and TRBJ2-3; 8 nucleotides line up with TRBD1. The V segment lost 3 bases and the J segment 8 bases; nucleotides outside the gene matches: 1. This CDR3 contains 12 residues. The germline V gene has CDR1 MDHEN and CDR2 SYDVKM. The CDR3 DNA sequence: TGTGCCAGCAGTTTCACAGGGGGTACGCAGTATTTT. Protein product: CASSFTGGTQYF.

The J gene is TRBJ2-2, the V gene TRBV27; possibly TRBD1 for D (6 bases). V was cut by 7 bases and J by 7 bases, with 16 bases left in between. There are 14 residues in the CDR3. Germline V gene lookup returns CDR1 MNHEY and CDR2 SMNVEV (reference sequence). The CDR3 DNA is TGTGCCAGCACCTCACAGGGTTTTTTCGGGGAGCTGTTTTTT. This codes for CASTSQGFFGELFF.

The rearrangement joins TRBV7-2 to TRBJ2-1; maybe TRBD2 (7 bases). The CDR3 extends over 18 amino acids. Germline V gene sequence: CDR1 SGHTA, CDR2 FQGNSA. Trimming removed 4 bases at V and 6 bases at J, with 25 bases between. CDR3 bases: TGTGCCAGCAGCTCCGGCCCGGGGGGCGGGGTGGGGCTCAATGAGCAGTTCTTC. This gives the protein CASSSGPGGGVGLNEQFF. The full variable domain, its missing parts supplied by reference TRBV7-2 and TRBJ2-1, is GAGVSQSPSNKVTEKGKDVELRCDPISGHTALYWYRQSLGQGLEFLIYFQGNSAPDKSGLPSDRFSAERTGGSVSTLTIQRTQQEDSAVYLCASSSGPGGGVGLNEQFFGPGTRLTVL.

The chain has TRBV4-3 and TRBJ2-1, with D tentatively TRBD2 (6 bases). V was clipped by 1 base and J by 0 bases, with 10 bases between them. Germline assignment: CDR1 LGHNA and CDR2 YSLEER. The CDR3 extends over 16 amino acids. DNA of the CDR3: TGCGCCAGCAGCCAAGCGATACTAGCCTCCTACAATGAGCAGTTCTTC. This codes for CASSQAILASYNEQFF.

V usage is TRBV7-2 and J usage is TRBJ2-1; 10 bases match TRBD2. With 6 bases clipped from V and 10 bases from J, the junction kept 9 bases outside the gene matches. The germline CDR1 and CDR2 sequences are SGHTA and FQGNSA. This CDR3 is built from 14 residues. CDR3 DNA sequence: TGTGCCAGCAGGACAGCGGGGGGGCGAGAGGAGCAGTTCTTC. It is translated as CASRTAGGREEQFF. Filled out from reference TRBV7-2 and TRBJ2-1, the complete variable domain reads GAGVSQSPSNKVTEKGKDVELRCDPISGHTALYWYRQSLGQGLEFLIYFQGNSAPDKSGLPSDRFSAERTGGSVSTLTIQRTQQEDSAVYLCASRTAGGREEQFFGPGTRLTVL.